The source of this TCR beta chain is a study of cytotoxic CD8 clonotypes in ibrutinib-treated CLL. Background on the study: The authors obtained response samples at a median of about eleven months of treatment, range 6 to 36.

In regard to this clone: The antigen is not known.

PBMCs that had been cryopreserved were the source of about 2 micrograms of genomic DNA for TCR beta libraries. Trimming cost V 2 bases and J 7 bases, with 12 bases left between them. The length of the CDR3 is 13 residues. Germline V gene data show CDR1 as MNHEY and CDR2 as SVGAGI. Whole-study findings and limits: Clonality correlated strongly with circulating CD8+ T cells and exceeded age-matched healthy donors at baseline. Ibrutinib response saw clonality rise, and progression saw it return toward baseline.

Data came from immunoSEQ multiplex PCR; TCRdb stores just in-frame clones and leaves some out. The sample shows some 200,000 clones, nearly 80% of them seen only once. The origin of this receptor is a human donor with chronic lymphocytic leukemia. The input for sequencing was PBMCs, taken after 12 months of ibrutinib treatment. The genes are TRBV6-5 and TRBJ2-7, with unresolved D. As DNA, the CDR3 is TGTGCCAGCAGTTACGACGGGTTTATGGAGCAGTACTTC. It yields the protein CASSYDGFMEQYF.